This T cell receptor (beta chain) emerged from a study of immune heterogeneity within non-small cell lung tumors. The study, taken as a whole, reports: Clonotypes of T-cell receptor beta found at high frequency were largely distinct between individual patients.

Multiplex PCR with 32 V and 13 J primers amplified TCR beta CDR3. TCRdb re-analysed the multiplex PCR reads in MiXCR, keeping a single row per CDR3 protein. The sample records about 34,000 distinct CDR3 sequences, around 30% being singletons. To note about this clonotype: Its specificity is unknown.

The CDR3 covers 11 residues. V lost 7 bases and J lost 4, with 10 bases in between. CDR1 and CDR2 (germline): SQVTM, ANQGSEA. For each sample, template was about 550 ng of bulk tumor genomic DNA. Biopsies that were spaced far apart were taken, several per primary tumor, during surgery. Those enrolled were patients newly diagnosed with untreated non-small cell lung cancer and undergoing curative surgery. All donors had received a new diagnosis of non-small cell lung cancer and were undergoing surgery with curative intent. V is TRBV29-1 and J is TRBJ1-1; a weak D match, TRBD1 (5 bases). This sequence originates from a man aged 35 to 55 with non-small cell lung cancer. Source material: lung tumor tissue. The CDR3 DNA reads as TGCAGCGGGGGGGGGAGCACTGAAGCTTTCTTT. Translation gives CSGGGSTEAFF.